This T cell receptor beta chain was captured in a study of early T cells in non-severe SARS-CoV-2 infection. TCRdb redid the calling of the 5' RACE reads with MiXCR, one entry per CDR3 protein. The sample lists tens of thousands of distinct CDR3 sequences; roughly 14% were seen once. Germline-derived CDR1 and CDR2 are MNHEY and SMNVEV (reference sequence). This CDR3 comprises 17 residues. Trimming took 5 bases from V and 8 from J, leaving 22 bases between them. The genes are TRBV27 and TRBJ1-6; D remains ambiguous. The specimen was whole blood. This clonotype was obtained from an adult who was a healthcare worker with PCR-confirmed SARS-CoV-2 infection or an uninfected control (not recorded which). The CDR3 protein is CASSPFTELGRDSPLHF. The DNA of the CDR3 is TGTGCCAGCAGTCCATTCACCGAACTTGGCAGAGATTCACCCCTCCACTTT.